This T cell receptor (beta chain) was documented in a study of T cells in Graves' hyperthyroidism and ophthalmopathy. Whole-study results and caveats: Ophthalmopathy was model-predicted a median about 6 months pre-onset.

PBMCs were collected from a roughly 9.7 ml volume of fresh peripheral blood. This clonotype appeared once. The antigen is unknown. The source material, RNA transcripts, was used to amplify TCR beta CDR3 regions. During a first-round RT-PCR of the TCR CDR3, the HTBI primer set was used. MiXCR, applied by TCRdb to the multiplex PCR reads, yields one record per CDR3 protein. The sample yields hundreds of thousands of distinct CDR3 sequences, roughly 20% seen once. J lost 7 bases, V lost 4 bases, and 5 bases had no gene match. Germline V gives CDR1 LGHDT, CDR2 YNNKEL (reference sequence). The CDR3 has 14 residues.

This TCR was recovered from a man aged 25-45 years with Graves' ophthalmopathy. The chain links TRBV3-1 to TRBJ1-3; 9 positions agree with TRBD1. The sequencing sample was made of blood. The CDR3 DNA is TGTGCCAGCAGCCTTACAGGGGGCGCGAACACCATATATTTT. Encoded protein: CASSLTGGANTIYF.